The rows below give T cell receptor beta chains drawn from one sample of a study of graft-versus-host responses after intestinal transplantation. The repertoire was sequenced with immunoSEQ multiplex PCR; TCRdb's copy has only in-frame clones and lacks some. The top ten hold almost 0.55% of the sample, which has tens of thousands of clones, approximately 95% seen once. What these receptors recognize is not known. Specimen: unstimulated CD8+ T cells sorted from spleen or lymph node cells, collected before transplant. These receptors all come from a human donor who was the organ donor for an intestinal transplant. CDR3s include the opening cysteine and the closing phenylalanine or tryptophan. D genes are given only for firm matches. Clone size is stated in some rows and not others, as once, few, many or a class when expanded.

clone size,V gene,J gene,D gene,CDR3 protein,CDR3 DNA
.,TRBV7-2,TRBJ2-7,TRBD1,CASSLVVGGERTYEQYF,TGTGCCAGCAGCTTAGTAGTAGGGGGCGAAAGGACCTACGAGCAGTACTTC
once,TRBV15,TRBJ1-2,TRBD1,CATSTGTEKPYGYTF,TGTGCCACCAGCACGGGGACAGAGAAACCCTATGGCTACACCTTC
once,TRBV18,TRBJ2-5,.,CASSPRRTVETQYF,TGTGCCAGCTCACCAAGGCGGACCGTGGAGACCCAGTACTTC
.,TRBV14,TRBJ1-2,.,CASSQEWGHYTF,TGTGCCAGCAGCCAAGAGTGGGGACACTACACCTTC
.,TRBV27,TRBJ1-1,.,CASSSQGAEAFF,TGTGCCAGCAGTTCACAAGGAGCCGAAGCTTTCTTT
.,TRBV18,TRBJ2-7,TRBD2,CASSRIRDYNYEQYF,TGTGCCAGCTCACGCATTCGGGACTATAACTACGAGCAGTACTTC
.,TRBV18,TRBJ1-2,.,CASSPLDTNYGYTF,TGTGCCAGCTCACCGTTGGACACTAACTATGGCTACACCTTC
.,TRBV7-2,TRBJ1-3,TRBD1,CASSPGTGFGNTIYF,TGTGCCAGCAGCCCAGGGACAGGGTTTGGAAACACCATATATTTT
.,TRBV5-5,TRBJ1-1,.,CASSLGENTEAFF,TGTGCCAGCAGCCTAGGTGAGAACACTGAAGCTTTCTTT
.,TRBV4-2,TRBJ1-5,TRBD1,CASSQTGQVNQPQHF,TGTGCCAGCAGCCAAACGGGACAGGTCAATCAGCCCCAGCATTTT
once,TRBV19,TRBJ1-2,.,CASSITDYGYTF,TGTGCCAGTAGTATCACAGACTATGGCTACACCTTC
.,TRBV4-3,TRBJ1-2,.,CASSQGPSNYGYTF,TGCGCCAGCAGCCAAGGGCCTTCTAACTATGGCTACACCTTC
.,TRBV19,TRBJ2-1,.,CASSIGRINEQFF,TGTGCCAGTAGTATCGGACGGATCAATGAGCAGTTCTTC
.,TRBV4-1,TRBJ2-5,.,CASSQEHWGGMETQYF,TGCGCCAGCAGCCAAGAACATTGGGGGGGCATGGAGACCCAGTACTTC
.,TRBV2,TRBJ2-7,.,CASWSPWGLPYEQYF,TGTGCCAGTTGGTCTCCGTGGGGATTGCCCTACGAGCAGTACTTC
.,TRBV19,TRBJ1-1,TRBD1,CASSIGTGNTEAFF,TGTGCCAGTAGTATAGGGACAGGAAACACTGAAGCTTTCTTT
.,TRBV6-5,TRBJ1-1,.,CASSYGRNTEAFF,TGTGCCAGCAGTTACGGGCGGAACACTGAAGCTTTCTTT
.,TRBV6-6,TRBJ2-7,.,CASSYSEAFYYEQYF,TGTGCCAGCAGTTACTCGGAAGCGTTCTACTACGAGCAGTACTTC
.,TRBV11-2,TRBJ2-1,.,CASSLDIEGEEQFF,TGTGCCAGCAGCTTAGATATTGAGGGAGAGGAGCAGTTCTTC
.,TRBV4-1,TRBJ2-3,TRBD2,CASSSLAGGIHTQYF,TGCGCCAGCAGCTCCCTAGCGGGGGGGATACATACGCAGTATTTT
.,TRBV9,TRBJ2-7,TRBD2,CASSDSSGEQYF,TGTGCCAGCAGCGACTCTAGCGGCGAGCAGTACTTC
.,TRBV15,TRBJ2-1,TRBD2,CATSSERGGYNEQFF,TGTGCCACCAGCAGCGAGAGGGGAGGGTACAATGAGCAGTTCTTC
.,TRBV4-3,TRBJ2-7,.,CASSQDAGSPYEQYF,TGCGCCAGCAGCCAAGATGCCGGGTCCCCCTACGAGCAGTACTTC
.,TRBV6-6,TRBJ2-4,.,CASSYLGPTDKNIQYF,TGTGCCAGCAGTTACCTGGGACCTACGGACAAAAACATTCAGTACTTC
.,TRBV11-2,TRBJ2-3,TRBD2,CASSLTGGGDDTQYF,TGTGCCAGCAGCTTAACGGGCGGGGGGGACGATACGCAGTATTTT
.,TRBV21-1,TRBJ1-6,.,CASSKGAGDNSPLHF,TGTGCCAGCAGCAAGGGGGCAGGGGATAATTCACCCCTCCACTTT
.,TRBV4-1,TRBJ2-3,.,CASSHGGRSPGPTQYF,TGCGCCAGCAGCCATGGGGGCAGAAGCCCAGGCCCAACGCAGTATTTT
once,TRBV7-8,TRBJ2-3,.,CASSLIRRDTQYF,TGTGCCAGCAGCTTGATTAGGAGGGATACGCAGTATTTT
.,TRBV15,TRBJ2-1,TRBD2,CATSRDRSGGTYDEQFF,TGTGCCACCAGCAGAGATCGCAGCGGGGGGACCTACGATGAGCAGTTCTTC
.,TRBV7-9,TRBJ1-1,.,CASSARGASAGLNTEAFF,TGTGCCAGCAGCGCTAGGGGGGCCTCCGCGGGCTTGAACACTGAAGCTTTCTTT
.,TRBV2,TRBJ2-1,.,CANVAKGGTEQFF,TGTGCCAACGTGGCGAAGGGAGGTACTGAGCAGTTCTTC
.,TRBV7-6,TRBJ2-2,.,CASSLGIGDSRTGELFF,TGTGCCAGCAGCTTAGGGATCGGGGACTCGAGGACCGGGGAGCTGTTTTTT
.,TRBV4-1,TRBJ1-6,.,CASSQALGSPLHF,TGCGCCAGCAGCCAAGCTTTGGGATCACCCCTCCACTTT
.,TRBV4-2,TRBJ2-7,TRBD2,CASSQESGGSSTQYF,TGTGCCAGCAGCCAAGAGAGCGGGGGGTCGTCGACGCAGTACTTC
.,TRBV29-1,TRBJ2-2,.,CSVEGGDGYTGELFF,TGCAGCGTTGAAGGGGGGGACGGATACACCGGGGAGCTGTTTTTT
.,TRBV19,TRBJ1-3,.,CASSPFIIDSGNTIYF,TGTGCCAGTAGTCCCTTCATCATCGACTCTGGAAACACCATATATTTT
.,TRBV7-3,TRBJ2-5,.,CASSPGGGEETQYF,TGTGCCAGCAGCCCCGGAGGGGGCGAGGAGACCCAGTACTTC
.,TRBV27,TRBJ2-1,.,CASSLSTETWRGYEQFF,TGTGCCAGCAGTTTATCGACAGAAACGTGGAGAGGGTATGAGCAGTTCTTC
.,TRBV6-5,TRBJ2-3,.,CASSYQGSDTQYF,TGTGCCAGCAGTTACCAGGGATCAGATACGCAGTATTTT
.,TRBV4-1,TRBJ2-3,TRBD1,CASSGPRRTGETDTQYF,TGCGCCAGCAGCGGCCCCCGGCGCACAGGGGAGACAGATACGCAGTATTTT
.,TRBV9,TRBJ2-7,.,CASSGGSSYEQYF,TGTGCCAGCAGCGGGGGTAGCTCCTACGAGCAGTACTTC
few,TRBV5-6,TRBJ2-7,TRBD2,CASSVSSGGPPSYEQYF,TGTGCCAGCAGCGTGAGCTCGGGGGGACCGCCGTCCTACGAGCAGTACTTC
.,TRBV6-5,TRBJ2-5,TRBD2,CASRAGVGETQYF,TGTGCCAGCAGGGCGGGGGTAGGGGAGACCCAGTACTTC
.,TRBV11-2,TRBJ2-2,.,CASSLGQGLNTGELFF,TGTGCCAGCAGCTTAGGTCAGGGTTTGAACACCGGGGAGCTGTTTTTT
once,TRBV16,TRBJ2-7,.,CASSQSRQGRTYEQYF,TGTGCCAGCAGCCAATCGAGGCAGGGAAGGACGTACGAGCAGTACTTC
.,TRBV19,TRBJ1-5,TRBD1,CAPPRTGTGDNQPQHF,TGTGCCCCCCCCCGCACCGGGACAGGGGACAATCAGCCCCAGCATTTT
.,TRBV4-1,TRBJ1-6,.,CASSQVLSRVTPLHF,TGCGCCAGCAGCCAAGTGTTGTCGCGGGTAACACCCCTCCACTTT